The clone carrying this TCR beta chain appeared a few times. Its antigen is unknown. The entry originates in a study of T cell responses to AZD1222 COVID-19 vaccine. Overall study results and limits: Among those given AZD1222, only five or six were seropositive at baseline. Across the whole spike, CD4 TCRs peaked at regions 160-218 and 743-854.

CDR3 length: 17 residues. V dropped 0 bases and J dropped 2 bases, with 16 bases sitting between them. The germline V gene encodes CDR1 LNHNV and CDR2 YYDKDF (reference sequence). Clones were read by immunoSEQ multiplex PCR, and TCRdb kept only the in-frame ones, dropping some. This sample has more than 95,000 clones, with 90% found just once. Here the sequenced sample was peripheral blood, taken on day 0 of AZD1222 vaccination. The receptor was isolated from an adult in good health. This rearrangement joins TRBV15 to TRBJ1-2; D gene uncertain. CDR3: CATSRDPRKGRNYGYTF. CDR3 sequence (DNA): TGTGCCACCAGCAGAGATCCAAGGAAGGGCAGGAACTATGGCTACACCTTC.